This T cell receptor (beta chain) was sequenced during a study of control samples from healthy donors and cancer patients. The table came from immunoSEQ multiplex PCR; TCRdb's copy has only in-frame clones and leaves some out. The repertoire consists of about 140,000 clones, with about 91% occurring once and the leading ten covering approximately 2.9%. This clone was counted a single time. The TCR originated in a man aged 25 to 40 in good health. Sequencing was done on a sample of blood.

CDR3 DNA: TGTGCCAGTAGCACGGGGTTTGACTATGGCTACACCTTC. Protein: CASSTGFDYGYTF. V is TRBV19 and J is TRBJ1-2; D gene uncertain. Germline assignment: CDR1 LNHDA and CDR2 SQIVND (reference sequence). Trimming pared 6 bases from V and 3 bases from J, leaving 11 bases between. This CDR3 is built from 13 residues.